The clone carrying this TCR beta chain was seen only a few times. The antigen is undetermined. Through template switching, a universal primer site was introduced, and the cDNA contained unique molecular identifiers. TCRdb re-derived calls from the 5' RACE reads in MiXCR, one entry per CDR3 protein. The repertoire includes about 210,000 distinct CDR3 sequences, 9.4% of them detected once, and 5.1% sits in the top ten. The sample originates from a study of identical twins. The study's findings and limits: Within monozygotic twins, out-of-frame TCR alpha sharing was underestimated by the models.

Germline CDR1 is LGHDT and CDR2 is YNNKEL (reference sequence). CDR3 size: 17 residues. V was shortened by 4 bases and J by 3 bases, with 18 bases between the two germline ends. This chain connects TRBV3-1 to TRBJ2-2, with a weak D call TRBD1 (5 bases). This clonotype was sampled from a woman between 18 and 29 years old in good health. Sequencing input: memory (CD45RO+) T cells sorted from blood. Here the CDR3 reads CASSPRQWGSYTGELFF. In nucleotides, the CDR3 is TGTGCCAGCAGCCCCAGACAGTGGGGATCGTACACCGGGGAGCTGTTTTTT.